This TCR beta chain was recovered during a study of OX40 agonist ivuxolimab in advanced cancers. Study-wide context: The patients got ivuxolimab, which is an agonistic anti-OX40 (CD134) antibody. Earlier anti-PD-1, anti-PD-L1 or anti-CTLA-4 therapy was permitted; roughly 37% had received some. Study-level findings and limits: At 0.1 to 3.0 mg/kg, CD4+ and CD8+ blood T cells expanded clonally by week 6.

As regards this clone: Its matching antigen is unknown.

The CDR3 runs to 14 residues. CDR1 SQVTM and CDR2 ANQGSEA come from the germline V gene. V lost 7 bases, J lost 0 bases, and 15 bases lay in between. TCRdb keeps only in-frame clones here, not all; method: immunoSEQ multiplex PCR. The table lists tens of thousands of clones, 90% to 95% of them singletons. This chain joins TRBV29-1 and TRBJ1-1; a weak D match, TRBD1 (5 bases). This clonotype was sampled from an adult with an advanced solid tumor such as melanoma, head and neck, liver or kidney cancer. Sequenced here: CD4+ or CD8+ T cells sorted from blood, sampled in a trial of the OX40 agonist ivuxolimab. The DNA for the CDR3 is TGCAGCGCGGCGGGACGGACAATGAACACTGAAGCTTTCTTT. It specifies CSAAGRTMNTEAFF.